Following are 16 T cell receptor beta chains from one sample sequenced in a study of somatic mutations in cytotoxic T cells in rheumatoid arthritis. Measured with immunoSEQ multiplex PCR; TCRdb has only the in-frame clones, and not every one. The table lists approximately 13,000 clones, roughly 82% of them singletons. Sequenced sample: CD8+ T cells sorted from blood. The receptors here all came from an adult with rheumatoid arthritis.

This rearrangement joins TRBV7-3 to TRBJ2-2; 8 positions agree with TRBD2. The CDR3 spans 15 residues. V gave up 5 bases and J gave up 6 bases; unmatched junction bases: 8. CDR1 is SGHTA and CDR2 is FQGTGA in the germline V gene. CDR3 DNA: TGTGCCAGCAGCCCGCGGGGGGCCGGCGCCGGGGAGCTGTTTTTT. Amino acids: CASSPRGAGAGELFF.

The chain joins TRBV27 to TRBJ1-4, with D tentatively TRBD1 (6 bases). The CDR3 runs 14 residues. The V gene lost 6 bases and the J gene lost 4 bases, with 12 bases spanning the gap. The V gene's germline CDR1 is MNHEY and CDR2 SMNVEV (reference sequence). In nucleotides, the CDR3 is TGTGCCAGCAGGCCACAGGGTAGTAATGAAAAACTGTTTTTT. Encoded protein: CASRPQGSNEKLFF.

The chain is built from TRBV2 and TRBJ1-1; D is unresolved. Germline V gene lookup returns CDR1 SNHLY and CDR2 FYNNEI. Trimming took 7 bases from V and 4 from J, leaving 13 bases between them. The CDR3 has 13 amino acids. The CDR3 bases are TGTGCCAGCACTACGACCCAGGTCACTGAAGCTTTCTTT. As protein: CASTTTQVTEAFF.

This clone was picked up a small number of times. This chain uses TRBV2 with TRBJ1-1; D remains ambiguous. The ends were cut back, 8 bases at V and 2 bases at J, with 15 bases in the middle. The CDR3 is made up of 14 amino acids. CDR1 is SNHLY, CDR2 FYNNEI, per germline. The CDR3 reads CASGEVSRNTEAFF. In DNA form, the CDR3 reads TGTGCCAGCGGGGAGGTCAGTAGAAACACTGAAGCTTTCTTT.

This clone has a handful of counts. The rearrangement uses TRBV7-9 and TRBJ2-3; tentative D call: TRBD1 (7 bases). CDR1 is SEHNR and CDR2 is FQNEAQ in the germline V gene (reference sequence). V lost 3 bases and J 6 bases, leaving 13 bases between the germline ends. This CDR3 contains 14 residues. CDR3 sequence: CASSLSAGGDTQYF. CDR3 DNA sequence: TGTGCCAGCAGCTTGAGCGCAGGGGGGGATACGCAGTATTTT.

The CDR3 spells CASSDYGGLSSYNEQFF. DNA for the CDR3: TGTGCCAGCAGTGACTACGGGGGCCTCAGCTCCTACAATGAGCAGTTCTTC. The chain combines TRBV6-1 with TRBJ2-1; D may be TRBD1 or TRBD2 (6 bases each). Germline CDR1 is MNHNS and CDR2 is SASEGT. The length of the CDR3 is 17 residues. V lost 3 bases to trimming and J lost 0 bases, with 15 bases between them.

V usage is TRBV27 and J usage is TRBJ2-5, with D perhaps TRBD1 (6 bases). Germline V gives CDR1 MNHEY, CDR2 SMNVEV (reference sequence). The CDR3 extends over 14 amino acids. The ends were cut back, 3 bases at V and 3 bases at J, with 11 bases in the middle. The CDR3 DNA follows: TGTGCCAGCAGTTTGAGGGGGAGAGAAGAGACCCAGTACTTC. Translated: CASSLRGREETQYF.

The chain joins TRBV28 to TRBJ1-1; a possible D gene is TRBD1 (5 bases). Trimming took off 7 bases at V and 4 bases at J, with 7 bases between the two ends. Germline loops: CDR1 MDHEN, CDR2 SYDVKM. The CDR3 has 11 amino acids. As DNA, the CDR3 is TGTGCCAGCACTGGGGCCACTGAAGCTTTCTTT. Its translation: CASTGATEAFF.

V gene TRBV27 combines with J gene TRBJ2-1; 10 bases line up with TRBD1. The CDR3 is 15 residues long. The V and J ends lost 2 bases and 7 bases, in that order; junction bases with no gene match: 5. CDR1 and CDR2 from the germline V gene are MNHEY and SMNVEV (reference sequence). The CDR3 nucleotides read TGTGCCAGCAGTTTAAGACAGGGGGCGCATAATGAGCAGTTCTTC. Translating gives CASSLRQGAHNEQFF.

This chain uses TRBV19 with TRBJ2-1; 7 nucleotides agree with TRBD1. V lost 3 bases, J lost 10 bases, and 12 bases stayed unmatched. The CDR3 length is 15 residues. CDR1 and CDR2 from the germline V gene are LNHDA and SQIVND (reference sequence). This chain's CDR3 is CASSMIRTGWREQFF. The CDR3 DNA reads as TGTGCCAGTAGTATGATTCGGACAGGCTGGCGGGAGCAGTTCTTC.

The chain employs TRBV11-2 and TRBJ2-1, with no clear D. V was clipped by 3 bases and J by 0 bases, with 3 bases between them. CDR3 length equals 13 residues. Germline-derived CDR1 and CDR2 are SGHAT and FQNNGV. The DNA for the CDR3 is TGTGCCAGCAGCTTTTCCTCCTACAATGAGCAGTTCTTC. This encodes CASSFSSYNEQFF.

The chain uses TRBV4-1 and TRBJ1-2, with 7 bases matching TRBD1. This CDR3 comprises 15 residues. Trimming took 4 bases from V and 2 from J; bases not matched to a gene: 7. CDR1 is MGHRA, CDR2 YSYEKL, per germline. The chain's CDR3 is CASSPPDRVNYGYTF. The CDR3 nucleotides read TGCGCCAGCAGCCCACCTGACAGGGTCAACTATGGCTACACCTTC.

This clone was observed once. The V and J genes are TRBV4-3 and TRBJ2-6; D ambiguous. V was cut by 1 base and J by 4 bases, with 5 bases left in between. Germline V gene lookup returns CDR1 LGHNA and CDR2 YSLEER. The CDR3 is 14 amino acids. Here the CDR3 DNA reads TGCGCCAGCAGCCAAGGTCGAGGGGCCAACGTCCTGACTTTC. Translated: CASSQGRGANVLTF.

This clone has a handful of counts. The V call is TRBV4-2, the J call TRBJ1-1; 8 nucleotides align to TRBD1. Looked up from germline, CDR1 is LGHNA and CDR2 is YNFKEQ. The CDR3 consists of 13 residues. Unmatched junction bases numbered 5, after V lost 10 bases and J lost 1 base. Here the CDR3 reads CANIGTGNTEAFF. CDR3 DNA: TGTGCCAACATAGGGACAGGGAACACTGAAGCTTTCTTT.

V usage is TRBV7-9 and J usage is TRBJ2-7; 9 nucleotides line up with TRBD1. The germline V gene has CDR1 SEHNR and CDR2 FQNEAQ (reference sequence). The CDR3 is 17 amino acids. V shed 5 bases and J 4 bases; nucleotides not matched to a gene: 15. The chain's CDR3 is CASSDRGGRWPIYEQYF. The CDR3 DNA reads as TGTGCCAGCAGCGACAGGGGGGGCAGATGGCCCATTTACGAGCAGTACTTC. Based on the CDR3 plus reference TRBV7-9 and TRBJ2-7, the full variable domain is DTGVSQNPRHKITKRGQNVTFRCDPISEHNRLYWYRQTLGQGPEFLTYFQNEAQLEKSRLLSDRFSAERPKGSFSTLEIQRTEQGDSAMYLCASSDRGGRWPIYEQYFGPGTRLTVT.

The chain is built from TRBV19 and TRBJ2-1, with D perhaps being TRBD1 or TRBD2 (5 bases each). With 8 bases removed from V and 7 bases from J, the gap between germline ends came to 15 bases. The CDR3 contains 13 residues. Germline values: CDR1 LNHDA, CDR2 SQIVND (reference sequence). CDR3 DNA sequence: TGTGCCAGTGGAGAGGGGTTTTTGAATGAGCAGTTCTTC. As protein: CASGEGFLNEQFF.